The 27 T cell receptor beta chains reported below all come from one sample, sequenced in a study of blood T cell repertoires in COVID-19. The assay was immunoSEQ multiplex PCR, and TCRdb's table has in-frame clones only and misses some. The sample consists of over 350,000 clones, around nine tenths of them appearing once. Sequenced material: PBMCs or T cells enriched from blood (not recorded which). The receptors were gathered from a woman in her forties or fifties who had recovered from COVID-19.

The chain joins TRBV19 to TRBJ2-2; 10 bases map to TRBD1. This CDR3 region has 15 residues. CDR1 LNHDA and CDR2 SQIVND come from the germline V gene (reference sequence). J was trimmed by 6 bases and V by 4 bases; bases with no gene match: 5. Here the CDR3 reads CASSTGQGGAGELFF. In DNA, the CDR3 is TGTGCCAGTAGTACCGGACAGGGGGGGGCCGGGGAGCTGTTTTTT.

The chain is built from TRBV6-4 and TRBJ2-6, with a possible D match to TRBD2 (6 bases). Germline CDR1 MRHNA, CDR2 SNTAGT. This CDR3 is 16 amino acids long. Trimming took off 5 bases at V and 4 bases at J, with 15 bases between the two ends. The CDR3, as DNA: TGTGCCAGCAGTATGACTAGTTCATCCGGGGCCAACGTCCTGACTTTC. This encodes CASSMTSSSGANVLTF.

The gene calls are TRBV5-1 and TRBJ2-5, with TRBD2 identical over 9 bases. The CDR3 runs to 16 residues. Germline assignment: CDR1 SGHRS and CDR2 YFSETQ. Trimming cost V 0 bases and J 5 bases; bases outside gene matches: 8. CDR3 DNA sequence: TGCGCCAGCAGCTTGGGCCTAGCGGGGTCGGGGGAGACCCAGTACTTC. It encodes CASSLGLAGSGETQYF.

This clone appeared a few times. The rearrangement joins TRBV7-2 to TRBJ1-1, with TRBD1 identical over 7 bases. V was clipped by 3 bases and J by 8 bases; unmatched bases: 6. The CDR3 is 13 amino acids. Looked up from germline, CDR1 is SGHTA and CDR2 is FQGNSA. CDR3 protein: CASSFRQGGEAFF. For the CDR3, the DNA is TGTGCCAGCAGCTTCAGACAGGGTGGAGAAGCTTTCTTT.

This clone was seen once. The chain recombines TRBV27 with TRBJ2-1, with 8 bases identical to TRBD2. The CDR3 length is 15 residues. Germline V lookup: CDR1 MNHEY, CDR2 SMNVEV (reference sequence). V dropped 1 base and J dropped 4; count of bases not matched to a gene: 3. The CDR3 loop is CASSLFGGGYNEQFF. The CDR3 DNA sequence: TGTGCCAGCAGTTTATTTGGCGGGGGGTACAATGAGCAGTTCTTC.

This clone was seen once. J is TRBJ1-3 and V is TRBV10-1; TRBD1 agrees at 10 bases. CDR3 length: 17 residues. Germline CDR1 WNHNN, CDR2 SYGVQD (reference sequence). V dropped 0 bases and J dropped 2; count of bases not matched to a gene: 4. The CDR3 DNA reads TGCGCCAGCAGTGAGTCGGGGACAGGGGTCCCTGGAAACACCATATATTTT. Its protein is CASSESGTGVPGNTIYF.

The chain joins TRBV2 to TRBJ2-7; tentatively, D is TRBD1 (5 bases). In germline, CDR1 is SNHLY, CDR2 FYNNEI. The CDR3 spans 14 residues. V lost 4 bases to trimming and J lost 0 bases, with 10 bases between them. CDR3 DNA: TGTGCCAGCAGTGTTGCAGGGATCTCCTACGAGCAGTACTTC. Amino acids: CASSVAGISYEQYF.

The chain is built from TRBV15 and TRBJ1-2; D gene uncertain. V was pared by 8 bases and J by 8 bases, with 12 bases between. The V gene's germline CDR1 is LNHNV and CDR2 YYDKDF (reference sequence). The CDR3 is made up of 11 amino acids. CDR3 DNA: TGTGCCACCCATACGGGAGGCGGCTACACCTTC. Translated, it gives CATHTGGGYTF.

The chain joins TRBV5-1 to TRBJ2-6, with D unclear. Germline CDR1 is SGHRS and CDR2 is YFSETQ. The CDR3 extends over 17 amino acids. Trimming pared 4 bases from V and 2 bases from J, leaving 16 bases between. The CDR3 nucleotides read TGCGCCAGCAGCGCAGTGGCTTTGAACGCTGGGGCCAACGTCCTGACTTTC. Its protein product is CASSAVALNAGANVLTF.

The chain links TRBV7-6 to TRBJ1-6; no definite D call. V was clipped by 2 bases and J by 0 bases, with 8 bases between them. This CDR3 is 16 amino acids long. CDR1 and CDR2 (germline): SGHVS, FNYEAQ. In nucleotides, the CDR3 is TGTGCCAGCAGCTTATTTGTGAGCTCCTATAATTCACCCCTCCACTTT. It is translated as CASSLFVSSYNSPLHF.

A few counts support this clone. The J gene is TRBJ1-2, the V gene TRBV5-4; tentative D call: TRBD1 (5 bases). CDR1 and CDR2 from the germline V gene are SGHNT and YYREEE (reference sequence). This CDR3 contains 13 residues. Trimming left V 2 bases short and J 10 bases short, with 15 bases between. The CDR3 nucleotides are TGTGCCAGCAGCTTTACATCTCAGGGTACCTACACCTTC. Protein sequence: CASSFTSQGTYTF.

This chain joins TRBV3-1 (or the pseudogene TRBV3-2) and TRBJ2-2; a weak D match, TRBD2 (5 bases). This CDR3 is built from 13 residues. Germline V lookup: CDR1 LGHDT, CDR2 YNNKEL (reference sequence). V was shortened by 4 bases and J by 5 bases, with 8 bases between the two germline ends. DNA for the CDR3: TGTGCCAGCAGCCCTGGACTGACCGGGGAGCTGTTTTTT. It yields the protein CASSPGLTGELFF.

The chain joins TRBV4-2 to TRBJ1-4; the D is unclear. The ends were cut back, 4 bases at V and 7 bases at J, with 10 bases in the middle. The germline V gene encodes CDR1 LGHNA and CDR2 YNFKEQ. There are 13 residues in the CDR3. CDR3 nucleotides: TGTGCCAGCAGCCGACCCGAGGGTGAAAAACTGTTTTTT. It codes for CASSRPEGEKLFF.

The genes are TRBV30 and TRBJ1-3; unclear D gene. V was shortened by 0 bases and J by 8 bases, with 17 bases between the two germline ends. Germline V CDR1 and CDR2: GTSNPN, SVGIG (reference sequence). This CDR3 has 15 amino acids. This CDR3 reads CAWSVHGGFRDTIYF. CDR3 in DNA: TGTGCCTGGAGTGTCCACGGAGGGTTTAGGGACACCATATATTTT.

CDR3 bases: TGCGCCAGCAGCGAAAGGGACAGGGTGGGGTATACGCAGTATTTT. Its protein product is CASSERDRVGYTQYF. This chain links TRBV4-3 with TRBJ2-3, with 9 bases that match TRBD1. The germline CDR1 and CDR2 sequences are LGHNA and YSLEER. Unmatched junction bases numbered 10, after V lost 5 bases and J lost 7 bases. The CDR3 runs 15 residues.

The chain joins TRBV5-1 to TRBJ1-4; no firm D call. Germline V gene data show CDR1 as SGHRS and CDR2 as YFSETQ. The CDR3 sequence is 15 residues long. V lost 4 bases, J lost 8 bases, and 18 bases lay in between. As DNA, the CDR3 is TGCGCCAGCAGCCCCTCGGGGAGACCCGGAGAAAAACTGTTTTTT. Protein product: CASSPSGRPGEKLFF.

In this sample, this clone turned up a few times. The V call is TRBV6-4, the J call TRBJ1-5; no reliable D call. Germline V lookup: CDR1 MRHNA, CDR2 SNTAGT. The CDR3 sequence is 15 residues long. Between the trimmed V and J ends, which lost 7 bases and 0 bases, there was a span of 13 bases. CDR3 coding DNA: TGTGCCAGCAAGCGGGAGGCCTATAGCAATCAGCCCCAGCATTTT. It codes for CASKREAYSNQPQHF.

The CDR3 DNA follows: TGTGCCATCAGGACAGTTCGGGATGGCTACACCTTC. Its translation: CAIRTVRDGYTF. The J gene is TRBJ1-2, the V gene TRBV10-3; TRBD1 is a possible D gene (5 bases). Germline loops: CDR1 ENHRY, CDR2 SYGVKD. Trimming stripped 6 bases from V and 6 bases from J, with 11 bases between. CDR3 length: 12 residues.

This chain uses TRBV4-1 with TRBJ1-1; D uncertain. Germline values: CDR1 MGHRA, CDR2 YSYEKL. Trimming took off 1 base at V and 6 bases at J, with 6 bases between the two ends. The CDR3 sequence is 12 residues long. Here the CDR3 DNA reads TGCGCCAGCAGCCAAGTGGGAGCTGAAGCTTTCTTT. It encodes CASSQVGAEAFF.

The V and J genes are TRBV14 and TRBJ2-3, with TRBD1 identical over 7 bases. V was clipped by 4 bases and J by 3 bases; unmatched bases: 7. The CDR3 spans 15 residues. Germline CDR1 is SGHDN and CDR2 is FVKESK. CDR3 nucleotide sequence: TGTGCCAGCAGCCCCTGGACAGGATGGACAGATACGCAGTATTTT. Its protein product is CASSPWTGWTDTQYF.

This chain uses TRBV19 with TRBJ1-1; 9 bases match TRBD1. The CDR3 spans 16 residues. V was pared by 0 bases and J by 1 base, with 3 bases of the junction left unmatched. Germline lookup yields CDR1 LNHDA and CDR2 SQIVND (reference sequence). The CDR3 DNA reads as TGTGCCAGTAGTATAGAGGAGGGACAGGGGAACACTGAAGCTTTCTTT. This encodes CASSIEEGQGNTEAFF. Complete variable domain (other parts from reference TRBV19 and TRBJ1-1): DGGITQSPKYLFRKEGQNVTLSCEQNLNHDAMYWYRQDPGQGLRLIYYSQIVNDFQKGDIAEGYSVSREKKESFPLTVTSAQKNPTAFYLCASSIEEGQGNTEAFFGQGTRLTVV.

The chain employs TRBV28 and TRBJ1-3, with TRBD1 identical over 9 bases. Germline CDR1 is MDHEN and CDR2 is SYDVKM. Trimming cost V 5 bases and J 2 bases; bases outside gene matches: 4. The CDR3 loop spans 15 amino acids. CDR3 loop: CASSLTGGTGNTIYF. CDR3 DNA sequence: TGTGCCAGCAGTCTCACAGGGGGCACTGGAAACACCATATATTTT.

In nucleotides, the CDR3 is TGTGCCACCCCTCCATCGGTAACCGGGGAGCTGTTTTTT. Protein sequence: CATPPSVTGELFF. This chain links TRBV15 with TRBJ2-2; D uncertain. The CDR3 runs to 13 residues. CDR1 LNHNV and CDR2 YYDKDF come from the germline V gene (reference sequence). Trimming left V 8 bases short and J 5 bases short, with 12 bases between.

CDR3 DNA sequence: TGCGCCAGCAGCCCAAACAGGGGCCCAGATACGCAGTATTTT. This gives the protein CASSPNRGPDTQYF. The chain carries TRBV5-1 and TRBJ2-3; 7 nucleotides line up with TRBD1. The CDR3 covers 14 residues. Germline-derived CDR1 and CDR2 are SGHRS and YFSETQ. Losses at the gene ends were 4 bases for V and 4 bases for J; bases not matched to a gene: 6. The full variable domain, with the rest looked up from reference TRBV5-1 and TRBJ2-3, is KAGVTQTPRYLIKTRGQQVTLSCSPISGHRSVSWYQQTPGQGLQFLFEYFSETQRNKGNFPGRFSGRQFSNSRSEMNVSTLELGDSALYLCASSPNRGPDTQYFGPGTRLTVL.

The DNA of the CDR3 is TGCGCCAGCAGCCAGGACAGTCATAACACTGAAGCTTTCTTT. Its protein is CASSQDSHNTEAFF. This chain uses TRBV4-3 with TRBJ1-1; possibly TRBD1 for D (6 bases). Trimming took off 3 bases at V and 2 bases at J, with 10 bases between the two ends. Germline loops: CDR1 LGHNA, CDR2 YSLEER. This CDR3 spans 14 amino acids.

The chain links TRBV4-3 to TRBJ1-2; no firm D call. The CDR3 totals 16 residues. Germline V gene data show CDR1 as LGHNA and CDR2 as YSLEER. Deletions cut 3 bases from V and 0 bases from J, with 14 bases between. CDR3 sequence: CASSQDPAGSNYGYTF. In nucleotides, the CDR3 is TGCGCCAGCAGCCAGGACCCCGCGGGATCTAACTATGGCTACACCTTC.

This rearrangement joins TRBV19 to TRBJ2-2, with TRBD2 matching over 12 bases. The CDR3 loop spans 19 amino acids. Germline CDR1 and CDR2: LNHDA and SQIVND (reference sequence). V gave up 6 bases and J gave up 1 base; unmatched junction bases: 12. CDR3: CASSGGIGLAGRNTGELFF. DNA for the CDR3: TGTGCCAGTAGCGGAGGAATAGGACTAGCGGGAAGGAACACCGGGGAGCTGTTTTTT. Supplemented by reference TRBV19 and TRBJ2-2, the full variable domain reads DGGITQSPKYLFRKEGQNVTLSCEQNLNHDAMYWYRQDPGQGLRLIYYSQIVNDFQKGDIAEGYSVSREKKESFPLTVTSAQKNPTAFYLCASSGGIGLAGRNTGELFFGEGSRLTVL.